This is a list of T cell receptor beta chains from one sample in a study of blood T cell repertoires in COVID-19. Repertoires were generated with immunoSEQ multiplex PCR, while TCRdb's copy carries only in-frame clones and drops some. The repertoire includes 130,000 to 150,000 clones, approximately 80% of them detected once, and about 40% sits in the top ten. Material: peripheral blood. The receptors stem from a human donor in a cohort sampled during active COVID-19. Both conserved end residues are part of each CDR3. A D gene is named only where the DNA matches it firmly. Expanded clones get a size class; other rows say once, few or many, or leave the size out.

NA,TRBJ2-1,TRBV11-2,TRBD1,TGTGCCAGCAGCCCCGGGGGGACAGGGGTAAATGAGCAGTTCTTC,CASSPGGTGVNEQFF
NA,TRBJ2-3,TRBV7-9,TRBD2,TGTGCCAGCAGCTTAAAAGGTCCTATGGCGGGGGGGCACACAGATACGCAGTATTTT,CASSLKGPMAGGHTDTQYF
NA,TRBJ1-3,TRBV10-3,TRBD1,TGTGCCACCCATAAACGGGACAGGGGAATTCCTGGAAACACCATATATTTT,CATHKRDRGIPGNTIYF
NA,TRBJ1-3,TRBV11-2,TRBD1,TGTGCCAGCAGCTTTAGGGGGGGACAGGGTACTGGAAACACCATATATTTT,CASSFRGGQGTGNTIYF
NA,TRBJ1-3,TRBV6-5,NA,TGTGCCAGCAGTTTGGGAAGGTTAGCGGAAAACACCATATATTTT,CASSLGRLAENTIYF
NA,TRBJ1-1,TRBV29-1,NA,TGCAGCGTTGAGTTTGGGAGCTTGAACACTGAAGCTTTCTTT,CSVEFGSLNTEAFF
NA,TRBJ1-6,TRBV15,TRBD1,TGTGCCACCAGCAGGTTACAGGTCGGGACAGGGGATTCACCCCTCCACTTT,CATSRLQVGTGDSPLHF
once,TRBJ2-5,TRBV18,NA,TGTGCCAGCTCACCCTCTCCCGTGGAGACCCAGTACTTC,CASSPSPVETQYF
NA,TRBJ2-5,TRBV3-1/TRBV3-2,TRBD2,TGTGCCAGCAGCCGGTTTCGCGGGGGACAAGAGACCCAGTACTTC,CASSRFRGGQETQYF
NA,TRBJ2-1,TRBV9,NA,TGTGCCAGCAGCTCTAGCGCGGTGCAGTTCTTC,CASSSSAVQFF
NA,TRBJ1-5,TRBV6-2/TRBV6-3,TRBD1,TGTGCCAGCAGTTACCTGACAGGGAATCAGCCCCAGCATTTT,CASSYLTGNQPQHF
NA,TRBJ1-4,TRBV10-3,TRBD1,TGTGCCATCAGTGATTCGACAGGGGCCCATAAATTT,CAISDSTGAHKF
NA,TRBJ1-1,TRBV18,NA,TGTGCCAGCTCACCCAGTATCAACACTGAAGCTTTCTTT,CASSPSINTEAFF
once,TRBJ1-5,TRBV4-3,NA,TGCGCCAGCAGCCCCGACACCAATCAGCCCCAGCATTTT,CASSPDTNQPQHF
NA,TRBJ1-1,TRBV5-1,NA,TGCGCCAGCAGCTTGTCACGGGTCTCTAGCACTGAAGCTTTCTTT,CASSLSRVSSTEAFF
NA,TRBJ2-7,TRBV29-1,NA,TGCAGCGTTGAACAAGGTCAGCACCCCTCGAGGGCCTACGAGCAGTACTTC,CSVEQGQHPSRAYEQYF
NA,TRBJ2-5,TRBV27,NA,TGTGCCAGCAGTTTATCGGCCGGGGGATGGACCCAGTACTTC,CASSLSAGGWTQYF
once,TRBJ2-1,TRBV5-6,NA,TGTGCCAGCAGCTTTTCGGTCAATGAGCAGTTCTTC,CASSFSVNEQFF
NA,TRBJ2-5,TRBV7-2,NA,TGTGCCAGCAGCTTAGGCGGGACAGCACAAGAGACCCAGTACTTC,CASSLGGTAQETQYF
NA,TRBJ2-2,TRBV30,NA,TGTGCCTTAGGGAGCACCGGGGAGCTGTTTTTT,CALGSTGELFF
once,TRBJ1-1,TRBV10-3,NA,TGTGCCATCAGTGCGACAGAGAACACTGAAGCTTTCTTT,CAISATENTEAFF
NA,TRBJ1-1,TRBV18,NA,TGTGCCAGCTCACCACCATGGCAGGCGAACACTGAAGCTTTCTTT,CASSPPWQANTEAFF
NA,TRBJ2-5,TRBV10-1,NA,TGCGCCATCCGAGGGCACCCGCTCGGGGAGACCCAGTACTTC,CAIRGHPLGETQYF
NA,TRBJ2-7,TRBV4-3,TRBD1,TGCGCCAGCAGCCAAGATTCCGGGACAGGGTCTAGCGAGCAGTACTTC,CASSQDSGTGSSEQYF
NA,TRBJ2-3,TRBV10-3,TRBD1,TGTGCCATCAGTAATCCGGACAGGACCGCAGATACGCAGTATTTT,CAISNPDRTADTQYF
NA,TRBJ1-2,TRBV9,NA,TGTGCCAGCAGCACCCGACAGACGGCTAACTATGGCTACACCTTC,CASSTRQTANYGYTF
NA,TRBJ2-7,TRBV11-2,TRBD1,TGTGCCAGCAACCCCTCGACAGGGACCTACGAGCAGTACTTC,CASNPSTGTYEQYF
NA,TRBJ2-3,TRBV28,TRBD1,TGTGCCAGCCGGAAAGGGACAGGGTGGCCAGATACGCAGTATTTT,CASRKGTGWPDTQYF
NA,TRBJ1-6,TRBV4-2,NA,TGTGCCAGCAGCCAAAACGGGTATAATTCACCCCTCCACTTT,CASSQNGYNSPLHF
many,TRBJ1-6,TRBV5-1,TRBD1,TGCGCCAGCAGCTTGGGGACAGGGGGCTCTATTTCACCCCTCCACTTT,CASSLGTGGSISPLHF
NA,TRBJ2-3,TRBV18,NA,TGTGCCAGCTCACCCCCGGTCAACACAGATACGCAGTATTTT,CASSPPVNTDTQYF
NA,TRBJ2-5,TRBV5-1,TRBD1,TGCGCCAGCAGCTCCCGGGACAGTTCGGGCGAGACCCAGTACTTC,CASSSRDSSGETQYF
NA,TRBJ1-1,TRBV28,TRBD1,TGTGCCAGCAGTTACGGCAGGGGGCGTATCGGTACTGAAGCTTTCTTT,CASSYGRGRIGTEAFF
NA,TRBJ2-2,TRBV6-5,NA,TGTGCCAGCAGACAGGGTTACACCGGGGAGCTGTTTTTT,CASRQGYTGELFF
NA,TRBJ1-1,TRBV27,NA,TGTGCCAGCGCGCTCCTGACATCCATGAACACTGAAGCTTTCTTT,CASALLTSMNTEAFF
NA,TRBJ2-5,TRBV21-1,NA,TGTGCCGCCTGGGGCGAACAAGAGACCCAGTACTTC,CAAWGEQETQYF
NA,TRBJ2-5,TRBV3-1/TRBV3-2,NA,TGTGCCAGCAGCCAAGCCCTAGCGCTAGGGGAGACCCAGTACTTC,CASSQALALGETQYF
NA,TRBJ2-3,TRBV6-5,NA,TGTGCCAGCACCTCCCGACTAGAGGCGGATACGCAGTATTTT,CASTSRLEADTQYF
NA,TRBJ1-5,TRBV7-8,NA,TGTGCCAGCAGCTTACGCCGGAGCAATCAGCCCCAGCATTTT,CASSLRRSNQPQHF
NA,TRBJ2-6,TRBV19,NA,TGTGCCAGTAGTAACGTAGGGGCTGGGGCCAACGTCCTGACTTTC,CASSNVGAGANVLTF
NA,TRBJ1-2,TRBV10-3,NA,TGTGCCATCAGTGAGTCGTACGCGGGGGGCTACACCTTC,CAISESYAGGYTF
few,TRBJ2-3,TRBV7-6,NA,TGTGCCAGCAGCTTAGTCTCTAGCACAGATACGCAGTATTTT,CASSLVSSTDTQYF
NA,TRBJ2-7,TRBV10-3,NA,TGTGCCATCAGGCTGACATCCGCCTACGAGCAGTACTTC,CAIRLTSAYEQYF
NA,TRBJ2-3,TRBV15,TRBD1,TGTGCCACCAGCAGAAGGACAGGGGGCGCAGATACGCAGTATTTT,CATSRRTGGADTQYF
NA,TRBJ2-2,TRBV5-5,NA,TGTGCCAGCAGCTTGGGCACTTACACCGGGGAGCTGTTTTTT,CASSLGTYTGELFF
NA,TRBJ1-5,TRBV30,NA,TGTGCCTGGAGTTCGAGAGGCGGATCTAGCAATCAGCCCCAGCATTTT,CAWSSRGGSSNQPQHF
NA,TRBJ1-1,TRBV4-1,NA,TGCGCCAGCAGCCAAGGTAGGAACACTGAAGCTTTCTTT,CASSQGRNTEAFF
NA,TRBJ1-2,TRBV3-1/TRBV3-2,NA,TGTGCCAGCAGCCAAGCTCGTCTAAGATTCTATGGCTACACCTTC,CASSQARLRFYGYTF
NA,TRBJ1-2,TRBV4-1,NA,TGCGCCAGCCACACCGGGGTCTATGGCTACACCTTC,CASHTGVYGYTF
once,TRBJ2-1,TRBV5-3,TRBD1,TGTGCCAGAGGTAACCGGGACAGGGGCTACAATGAGCAGTTCTTC,CARGNRDRGYNEQFF
NA,TRBJ1-2,TRBV6-2/TRBV6-3,TRBD1,TGTGCCAGCAGCCCCACCTCGACAGGGATGGGAGGCTACACCTTC,CASSPTSTGMGGYTF
NA,TRBJ1-2,TRBV5-1,TRBD1,TGCGCCAGCAGCCCGGGGACAGGTTTATCCCGCGGCTACACCTTC,CASSPGTGLSRGYTF
NA,TRBJ1-2,TRBV2,TRBD1,TGTGCCAGCAATGGTGTAGGGACAGGGGAAGCCTACACCTTC,CASNGVGTGEAYTF
NA,TRBJ1-1,TRBV10-1,NA,TGCGCCAGCAGTGAGACGGGAATGAACACTGAAGCTTTCTTT,CASSETGMNTEAFF
NA,TRBJ1-3,TRBV7-2,TRBD1,TGTGCCAGCAGCTTCGACGGACAGGGTGGAAACACCATATATTTT,CASSFDGQGGNTIYF
NA,TRBJ1-2,TRBV5-1,NA,TGCGCCAGCAGCTCCCAGGTAGATGGCTACACCTTC,CASSSQVDGYTF